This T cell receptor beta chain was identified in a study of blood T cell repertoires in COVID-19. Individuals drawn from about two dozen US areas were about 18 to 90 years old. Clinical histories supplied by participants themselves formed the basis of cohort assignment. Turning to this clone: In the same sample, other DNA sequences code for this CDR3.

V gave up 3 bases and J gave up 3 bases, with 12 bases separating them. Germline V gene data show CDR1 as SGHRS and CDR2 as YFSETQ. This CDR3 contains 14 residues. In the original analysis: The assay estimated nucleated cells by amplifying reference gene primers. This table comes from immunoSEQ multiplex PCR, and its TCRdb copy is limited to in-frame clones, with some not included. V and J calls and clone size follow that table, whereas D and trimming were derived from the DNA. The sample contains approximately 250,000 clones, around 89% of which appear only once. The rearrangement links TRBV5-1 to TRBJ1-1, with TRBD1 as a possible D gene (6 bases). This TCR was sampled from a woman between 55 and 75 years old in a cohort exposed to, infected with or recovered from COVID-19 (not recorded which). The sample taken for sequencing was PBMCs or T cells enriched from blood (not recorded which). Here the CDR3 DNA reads TGCGCCAGCAGCTCACAGGGCGGCCACACTGAAGCTTTCTTT. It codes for CASSSQGGHTEAFF.